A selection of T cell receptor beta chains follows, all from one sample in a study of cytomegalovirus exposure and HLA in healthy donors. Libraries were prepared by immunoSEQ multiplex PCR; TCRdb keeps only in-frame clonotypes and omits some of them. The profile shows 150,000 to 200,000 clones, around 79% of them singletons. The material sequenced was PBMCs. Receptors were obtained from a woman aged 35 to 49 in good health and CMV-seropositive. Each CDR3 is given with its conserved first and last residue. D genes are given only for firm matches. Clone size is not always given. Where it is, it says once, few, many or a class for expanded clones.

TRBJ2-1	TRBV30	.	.	TGTGCCTGGTCCAAGGAGTATGGGAATGAGCAGTTCTTC	CAWSKEYGNEQFF
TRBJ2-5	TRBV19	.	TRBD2	TGTGCCAGTAGTCCATTAGGGACTAGCGGAGGGGGGGAGACCCAGTACTTC	CASSPLGTSGGGETQYF
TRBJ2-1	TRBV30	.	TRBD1	TGTGCCTTAGGACAGGGGCGGGAGCAGTTCTTC	CALGQGREQFF
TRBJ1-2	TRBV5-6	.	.	TGTGCCAGCAGCCCCGCTCAGGGAGGGACTCGGGGCTACACCTTC	CASSPAQGGTRGYTF
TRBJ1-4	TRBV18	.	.	TGTGCCAGCTCACCATCTCAGGGTGGCACTAATGAAAAACTGTTTTTT	CASSPSQGGTNEKLFF
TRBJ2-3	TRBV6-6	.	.	TGTGCCAGCAGTTACCCTAAGGAGACGCAGTATTTT	CASSYPKETQYF
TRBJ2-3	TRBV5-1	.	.	TGCGCCAGCAGCCTCAGGCCAGCGGATTCCACAGATACGCAGTATTTT	CASSLRPADSTDTQYF
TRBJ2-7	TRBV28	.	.	TGTGCCAGCATACGCAGGGCCACCTACGAGCAGTACTTC	CASIRRATYEQYF
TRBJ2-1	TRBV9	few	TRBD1	TGTGCCAGCAGCGTAGCCCAGACAGGGTTGGGTGAGCAGTTCTTC	CASSVAQTGLGEQFF
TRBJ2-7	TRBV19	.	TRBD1	TGTGCCAGTAGTATAGGCGGGACAGGCTACGAGCAGTACTTC	CASSIGGTGYEQYF
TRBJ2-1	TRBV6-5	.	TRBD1	TGTGCCAGCAGTCGGGACAGATACAATGAGCAGTTCTTC	CASSRDRYNEQFF
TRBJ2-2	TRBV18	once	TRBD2	TGTGCCAGCTCACCCCCCGGGACTAGCCTCACCGGGGAGCTGTTTTTT	CASSPPGTSLTGELFF
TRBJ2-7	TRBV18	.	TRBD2	TGTGCCAGCTCCCTGGACGTGGGAGGGTCCTACGAGCAGTACTTC	CASSLDVGGSYEQYF
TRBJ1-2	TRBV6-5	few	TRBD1	TGTGCCAGCAGTTTTACAGGGGGAAAAGGCTACACCTTC	CASSFTGGKGYTF
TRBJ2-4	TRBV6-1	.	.	TGTGCCAAAGGAGGGGGCCCGGGCAAAAACATTCAGTACTTC	CAKGGGPGKNIQYF
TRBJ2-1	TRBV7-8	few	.	TGTGCCAGCAGCTTAAGGACATTGGGTAATGAGCAGTTCTTC	CASSLRTLGNEQFF
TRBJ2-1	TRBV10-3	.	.	TGTGCCATCAGTGAGGGGGGGTTCGGGGGAGCATACAATGAGCAGTTCTTC	CAISEGGFGGAYNEQFF
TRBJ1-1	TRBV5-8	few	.	TGTGCCAGCAGCCCATACAGAACTTTGAACACTGAAGCTTTCTTT	CASSPYRTLNTEAFF
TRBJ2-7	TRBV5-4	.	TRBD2	TGTGCCAGCAGCTTGGGGACTAGCGTCCCCTTCTCCTACGAGCAGTACTTC	CASSLGTSVPFSYEQYF
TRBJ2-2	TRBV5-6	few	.	TGTGCCAGCAGCTTATTTATCACCGGGGAGCTGTTTTTT	CASSLFITGELFF
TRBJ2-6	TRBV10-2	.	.	TGCGCCAGCAGGGGGGGGCTCATCTCTGGGGCCAACGTCCTGACTTTC	CASRGGLISGANVLTF
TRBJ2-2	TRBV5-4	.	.	TGTGCCAGCAGCTTGGCCGGGGGTGCGAACACCGGGGAGCTGTTTTTT	CASSLAGGANTGELFF
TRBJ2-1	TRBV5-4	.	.	TGTGCCAGCAGCCCGGGACTGAGCTCCTACAATGAGCAGTTCTTC	CASSPGLSSYNEQFF
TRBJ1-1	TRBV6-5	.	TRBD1	TGTGCCAGCAGTTACTCGGGACAGCAGAACACTGAAGCTTTCTTT	CASSYSGQQNTEAFF
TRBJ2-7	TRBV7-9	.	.	TGTGCCAGCAGCTCCCAGGCTAGCGTCGACGAGCAGTACTTC	CASSSQASVDEQYF
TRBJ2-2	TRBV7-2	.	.	TGTGCCAGCAGCCATCCCAGGGCCAGCACCGGGGAGCTGTTTTTT	CASSHPRASTGELFF
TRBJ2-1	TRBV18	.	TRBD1	TGTGCCAGCTCCCGGACAGGGCCCGACAATGAGCAGTTCTTC	CASSRTGPDNEQFF
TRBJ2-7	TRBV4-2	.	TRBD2	TGTGCCAGCAGCCAAGAGAGGTTGCCAGCGGGAGGGGCCTACGAGCAGTACTTC	CASSQERLPAGGAYEQYF
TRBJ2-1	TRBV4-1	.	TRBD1	TGCGCCAGCAGCCTTTCCGGGACAGGGTACAATGAGCAGTTCTTC	CASSLSGTGYNEQFF
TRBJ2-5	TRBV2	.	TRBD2	TGTGCCAGCCAGTTTGGCGGGGGGGCAGAGACCCAGTACTTC	CASQFGGGAETQYF
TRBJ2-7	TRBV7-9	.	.	TGTGCCAGCAGCTTATTCGGGGGCGAGCAGTACTTC	CASSLFGGEQYF
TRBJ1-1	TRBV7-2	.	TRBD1	TGTGCCAGCAGCCCCGGGACAGCCCTAGGGAGCACTGAAGCTTTCTTT	CASSPGTALGSTEAFF
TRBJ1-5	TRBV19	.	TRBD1	TGTGCCAGTAAAGACAGGGCTAGCAATCAGCCCCAGCATTTT	CASKDRASNQPQHF
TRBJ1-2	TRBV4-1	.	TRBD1	TGCGCCAGCAGCCAGTGGGGGACAGGCGAACCCCTCTTTAGGTATGGCTACACCTTC	CASSQWGTGEPLFRYGYTF
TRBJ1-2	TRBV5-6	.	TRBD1	TGTGCCAGCAGCTCACAGGGGGGCTATGGCTACACCTTC	CASSSQGGYGYTF
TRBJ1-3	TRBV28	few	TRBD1	TGTGCCAGCAGTTCCCCGGACAGGGTTGCTGGAAACACCATATATTTT	CASSSPDRVAGNTIYF
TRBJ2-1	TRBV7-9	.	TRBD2	TGTGCCAGCAGCCTATACGGTCTAGCGGGGGTCGTGAAGCAGTTCTTC	CASSLYGLAGVVKQFF
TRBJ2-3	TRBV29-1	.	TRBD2	TGCGCCGGACTAGGCACAGATACGCAGTATTTT	CAGLGTDTQYF
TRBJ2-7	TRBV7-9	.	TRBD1	TGTGCCAGCAGCCCCTCCGGGACAGGGCACGAGCAGTACTTC	CASSPSGTGHEQYF
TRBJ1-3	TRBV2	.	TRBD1	TGTGCCAGCAGTACCTGGGACAGGGCGTCCTCTGGAAACACCATATATTTT	CASSTWDRASSGNTIYF